The 13 T cell receptor beta chains given below trace back to one sample, sequenced in a study of spatial heterogeneity in lung cancer. Using its own MiXCR run on the 5' RACE reads, TCRdb lists one record per CDR3 protein. The repertoire holds around 110,000 distinct CDR3 sequences, with less than 15% as singletons. Time point defined: blood at routine non-recurrence follow-up after resection. Unsorted whole RNA samples from tumor, nontumor lung or frozen PBMC were sequenced. Sequences were derived from PBMCs, sampled at follow-up. Receptors were obtained from a male donor with early-stage non-small cell lung cancer.

This clonotype occurred many times. The chain recombines TRBV29-1 with TRBJ1-4, with 9 bases that match TRBD1. With V trimmed by 7 bases and J by 5 bases, 5 bases remained unmatched. This CDR3 has 13 amino acids. Germline CDR1 reads SQVTM; CDR2 reads ANQGSEA. Here the CDR3 DNA reads TGCAGCGCGGCCGGGACAGGGAATGAAAAACTGTTTTTT. Protein product: CSAAGTGNEKLFF.

J is TRBJ2-2 and V is TRBV7-3; D is unresolved. The germline CDR1 and CDR2 sequences are SGHTA and FQGTGA. The CDR3 has 16 amino acids. Between the trimmed V and J ends, which lost 1 base and 0 bases, there was a span of 9 bases. CDR3 in amino acids: CASSLSRDTNTGELFF. CDR3 DNA: TGTGCCAGCAGCTTAAGCAGAGACACGAACACCGGGGAGCTGTTTTTT.

This clonotype was seen a few times. J is TRBJ2-7 and V is TRBV28; 7 bases are shared with TRBD1. The CDR3 is made up of 12 amino acids. Germline loops: CDR1 MDHEN, CDR2 SYDVKM. After removal of 7 bases from V and 4 bases from J, the junction contained 4 bases not matched to a gene. The chain's CDR3 is CASKRQGYEQYF. The CDR3 DNA reads as TGTGCCAGCAAACGACAGGGTTACGAGCAGTACTTC.

This chain connects TRBV20-1 to TRBJ1-6; the match to TRBD1 covers 7 bases. From germline, CDR1 is DFQATT and CDR2 SNEGSKA (reference sequence). Trimming at V came to 6 bases and at J to 7 bases, leaving 12 bases not matched to a gene. The CDR3 extends over 15 amino acids. CDR3 in DNA: TGCAGTGCGAGGAGTAGGACAGGAGGGAATTCACCCCTCCACTTT. Its translation is CSARSRTGGNSPLHF.

This clonotype was recorded many times. The V call is TRBV5-4, the J call TRBJ2-3, with unresolved D. The CDR3 is made up of 14 amino acids. Germline CDR1 reads SGHNT; CDR2 reads YYREEE (reference sequence). The V end was cut by 0 bases, the J end by 0 bases, with 5 bases between. This CDR3 is CASSLGESTDTQYF. CDR3 sequence (DNA): TGTGCCAGCAGCTTGGGAGAAAGCACAGATACGCAGTATTTT.

The chain couples TRBV6-5 to TRBJ2-5, with 11 positions matching TRBD2. Germline assignment: CDR1 MNHEY and CDR2 SVGAGI. The CDR3 contains 15 residues. The V and J ends lost 7 bases and 1 base, in that order; junction bases with no gene match: 5. The CDR3 sequence is CASTLAGGRQETQYF. CDR3 DNA sequence: TGTGCCAGCACTCTAGCGGGGGGCCGCCAAGAGACCCAGTACTTC.

This clonotype has ten or more counts. This rearrangement joins TRBV4-1 to TRBJ1-6; TRBD1 is a possible D gene (5 bases). V lost 3 bases and J 12 bases, leaving 18 bases between the germline ends. This CDR3 is 15 amino acids long. Germline-derived CDR1 and CDR2 are MGHRA and YSYEKL. CDR3 in DNA: TGCGCCAGCAGCCACCCAGCCGGGACCCAGTTACCCCTCCACTTT. The encoded protein is CASSHPAGTQLPLHF.

The sample holds many counts of this clonotype. The J gene is TRBJ1-5, the V gene TRBV20-1; D not certain. Germline V gene data show CDR1 as DFQATT and CDR2 as SNEGSKA (reference sequence). Trimming cost V 6 bases and J 4 bases, with 16 bases left between them. This CDR3 has 14 residues. The CDR3 DNA is TGCAGTGCGACCAACCGGGCCTCTAATCAGCCCCAGCATTTT. Protein: CSATNRASNQPQHF.

This clonotype has just a few counts. The chain carries TRBV3-1 and TRBJ2-4; the match to TRBD2 covers 9 bases. Germline V gene lookup returns CDR1 LGHDT and CDR2 YNNKEL (reference sequence). This CDR3 is built from 18 residues. With V trimmed by 0 bases and J by 7 bases, 13 bases remained unmatched. In DNA form, the CDR3 reads TGTGCCAGCAGCCAAGAAAAGAGCGGGGGGCCAGAGGGTAACATTCAGTACTTC. Translating it yields CASSQEKSGGPEGNIQYF.

This clonotype showed up many times. The rearrangement links TRBV5-1 to TRBJ2-5; perhaps TRBD1 as D (6 bases). The germline V gene encodes CDR1 SGHRS and CDR2 YFSETQ. CDR3 length: 15 residues. Trimming stripped 3 bases from V and 1 base from J, with 13 bases between. The CDR3 sequence is CASSSTGQFQETQYF. The CDR3 nucleotides read TGCGCCAGCAGCTCCACTGGACAGTTCCAAGAGACCCAGTACTTC.

This sequence joins TRBV15 and TRBJ1-5; D is undetermined. CDR1 LNHNV and CDR2 YYDKDF come from the germline V gene (reference sequence). V dropped 0 bases and J dropped 3 bases, with 12 bases sitting between them. This CDR3 has 16 amino acids. CDR3 region: CATSRERTLFNQPQHF. Here the CDR3 DNA reads TGTGCCACCAGCAGAGAGAGGACCTTATTCAATCAGCCCCAGCATTTT.

The sample holds a few counts of this clonotype. The J gene is TRBJ2-5, the V gene TRBV5-1; TRBD1 or TRBD2 may be the D gene (5 bases each). Trimming left V 1 base short and J 1 base short, with 11 bases between. Per the germline V gene, CDR1 is SGHRS and CDR2 is YFSETQ. CDR3 size: 15 residues. This CDR3 reads CASSLTPGGQETQYF. The CDR3, as DNA: TGCGCCAGCAGCTTGACGCCTGGGGGCCAAGAGACCCAGTACTTC.

The table lists this clonotype with many counts. The V call is TRBV6-1, the J call TRBJ2-7; no reliable D call. CDR3 size: 11 residues. CDR1 and CDR2 from the germline V gene are MNHNS and SASEGT. Deletions cut 2 bases from V and 7 bases from J, with 6 bases between. The CDR3 nucleotides read TGTGCCAGCAGTGAAACCAGGGAGCAGTACTTC. Protein sequence: CASSETREQYF.